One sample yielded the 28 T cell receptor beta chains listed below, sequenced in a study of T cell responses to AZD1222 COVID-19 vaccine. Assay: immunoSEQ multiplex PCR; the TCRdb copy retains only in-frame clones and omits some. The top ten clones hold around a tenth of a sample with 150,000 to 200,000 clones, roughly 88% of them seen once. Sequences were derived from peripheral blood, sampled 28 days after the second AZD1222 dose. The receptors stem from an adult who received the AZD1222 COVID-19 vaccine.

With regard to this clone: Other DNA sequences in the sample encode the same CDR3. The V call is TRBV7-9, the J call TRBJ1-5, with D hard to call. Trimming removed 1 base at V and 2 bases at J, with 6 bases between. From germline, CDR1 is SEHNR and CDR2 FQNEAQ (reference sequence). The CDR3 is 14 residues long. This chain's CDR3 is CASSLGTGNQPQHF. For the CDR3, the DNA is TGTGCCAGCAGCTTAGGGACGGGCAATCAGCCCCAGCATTTT.

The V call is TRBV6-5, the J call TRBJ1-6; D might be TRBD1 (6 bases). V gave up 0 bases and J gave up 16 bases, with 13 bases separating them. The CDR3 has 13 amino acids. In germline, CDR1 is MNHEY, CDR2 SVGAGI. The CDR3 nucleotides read TGTGCCAGCAGTTACTCGTCCGGACAGACTCTCCACTTT. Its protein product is CASSYSSGQTLHF.

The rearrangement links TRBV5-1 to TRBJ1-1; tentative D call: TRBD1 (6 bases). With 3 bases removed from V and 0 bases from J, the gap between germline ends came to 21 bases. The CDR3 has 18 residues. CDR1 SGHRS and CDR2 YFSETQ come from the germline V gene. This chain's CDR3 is CASSSETGLPSVNTEAFF. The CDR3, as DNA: TGCGCCAGCAGCTCCGAGACAGGCCTACCAAGTGTGAACACTGAAGCTTTCTTT.

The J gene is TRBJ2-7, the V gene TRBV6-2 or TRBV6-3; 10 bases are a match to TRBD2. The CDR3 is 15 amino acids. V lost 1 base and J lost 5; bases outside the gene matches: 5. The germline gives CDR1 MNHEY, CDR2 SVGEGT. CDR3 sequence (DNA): TGTGCCAGCAGTTACTATGGGCTAGCGGGGGACGAGCAGTACTTC. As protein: CASSYYGLAGDEQYF.

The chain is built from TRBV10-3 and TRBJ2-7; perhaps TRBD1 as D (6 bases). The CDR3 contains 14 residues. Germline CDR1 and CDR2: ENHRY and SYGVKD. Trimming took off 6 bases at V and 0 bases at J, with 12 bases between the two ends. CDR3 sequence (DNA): TGTGCCATCAGCTCCGGGACATACTCCTACGAGCAGTACTTC. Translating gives CAISSGTYSYEQYF.

In DNA, the CDR3 is TGCAGCGTTGAAGAGATGATTACGGGCAGTAACTATGGCTACACCTTC. Translated: CSVEEMITGSNYGYTF. The V gene is TRBV29-1, the J gene TRBJ1-2, with unresolved D. The CDR3 runs to 16 residues. V shed 0 bases and J shed 1 base, with 15 bases lying between them. Germline CDR1 is SQVTM and CDR2 is ANQGSEA. Using reference TRBV29-1 and TRBJ1-2 for the parts outside the CDR3, the full variable domain is SAVISQKPSRDICQRGTSLTIQCQVDSQVTMMFWYRQQPGQSLTLIATANQGSEATYESGFVIDKFPISRPNLTFSTLTVSNMSPEDSSIYLCSVEEMITGSNYGYTFGSGTRLTVV.

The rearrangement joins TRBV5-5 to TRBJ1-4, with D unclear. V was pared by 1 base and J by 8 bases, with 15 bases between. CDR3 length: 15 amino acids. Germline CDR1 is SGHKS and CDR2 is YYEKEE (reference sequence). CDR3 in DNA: TGTGCCAGCAGCTTGACGCCTGGGATAGGGGAAAAACTGTTTTTT. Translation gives CASSLTPGIGEKLFF.

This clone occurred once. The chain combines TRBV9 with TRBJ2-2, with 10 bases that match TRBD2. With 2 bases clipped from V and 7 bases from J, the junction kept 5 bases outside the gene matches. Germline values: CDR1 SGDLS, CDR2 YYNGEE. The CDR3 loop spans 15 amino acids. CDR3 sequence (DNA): TGTGCCAGCAGCGTTCTAGCGGGGGCTAACGGGGAGCTGTTTTTT. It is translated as CASSVLAGANGELFF.

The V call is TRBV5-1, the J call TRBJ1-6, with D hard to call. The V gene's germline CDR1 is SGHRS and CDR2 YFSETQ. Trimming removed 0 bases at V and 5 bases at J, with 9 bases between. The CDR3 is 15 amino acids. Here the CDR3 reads CASSLGPVNNSPLHF. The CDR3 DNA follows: TGCGCCAGCAGCTTGGGTCCGGTTAATAATTCACCCCTCCACTTT.

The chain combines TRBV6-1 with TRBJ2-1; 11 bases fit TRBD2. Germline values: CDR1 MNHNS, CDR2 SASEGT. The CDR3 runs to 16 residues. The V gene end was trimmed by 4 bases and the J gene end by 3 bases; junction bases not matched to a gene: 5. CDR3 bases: TGTGCCAGCAGTGGTAGCGGGGGGGCGAACTACAATGAGCAGTTCTTC. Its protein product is CASSGSGGANYNEQFF.

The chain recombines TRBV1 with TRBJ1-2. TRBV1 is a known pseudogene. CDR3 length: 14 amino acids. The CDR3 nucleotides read TGCACCAGCAGCCAAGATTCGGAGGGATATGGCTACACCTTC. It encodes CTSSQDSEGYGYTF.

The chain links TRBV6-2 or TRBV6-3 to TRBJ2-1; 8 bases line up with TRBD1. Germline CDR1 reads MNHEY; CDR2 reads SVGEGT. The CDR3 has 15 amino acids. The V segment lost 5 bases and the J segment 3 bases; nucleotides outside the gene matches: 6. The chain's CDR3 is CASSRTGTYYNEQFF. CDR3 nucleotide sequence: TGTGCCAGCAGTCGGACAGGGACATACTACAATGAGCAGTTCTTC.

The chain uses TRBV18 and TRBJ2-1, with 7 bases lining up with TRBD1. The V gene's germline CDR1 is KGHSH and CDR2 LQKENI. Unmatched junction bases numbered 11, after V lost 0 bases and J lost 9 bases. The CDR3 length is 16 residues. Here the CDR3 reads CASSPPAQGEVSEQFF. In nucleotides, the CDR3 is TGTGCCAGCTCACCACCCGCCCAGGGGGAAGTCAGTGAGCAGTTCTTC.

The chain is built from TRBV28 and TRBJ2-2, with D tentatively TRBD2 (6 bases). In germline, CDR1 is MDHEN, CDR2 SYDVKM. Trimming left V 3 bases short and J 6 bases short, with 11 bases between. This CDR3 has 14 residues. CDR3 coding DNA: TGTGCCAGCAGTTTCACGCAGCGGGCCGGGGAGCTGTTTTTT. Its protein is CASSFTQRAGELFF.

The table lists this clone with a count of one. The CDR3 DNA sequence: TGCGCCAGCAGCTTGACAGGGGGGAATGAAAAACTGTTTTTT. It is translated as CASSLTGGNEKLFF. The chain recombines TRBV5-1 with TRBJ1-4; 8 nucleotides align to TRBD1. The CDR3 consists of 14 residues. V shed 1 base, J shed 5 bases, and the junction held 1 base outside the gene matches. Germline CDR1 and CDR2: SGHRS and YFSETQ.

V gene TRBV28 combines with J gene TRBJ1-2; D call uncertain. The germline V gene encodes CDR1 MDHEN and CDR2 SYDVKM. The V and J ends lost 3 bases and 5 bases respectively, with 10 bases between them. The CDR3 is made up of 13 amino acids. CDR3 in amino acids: CASSFPGWYGYTF. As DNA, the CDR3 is TGTGCCAGCAGTTTCCCGGGATGGTATGGCTACACCTTC.

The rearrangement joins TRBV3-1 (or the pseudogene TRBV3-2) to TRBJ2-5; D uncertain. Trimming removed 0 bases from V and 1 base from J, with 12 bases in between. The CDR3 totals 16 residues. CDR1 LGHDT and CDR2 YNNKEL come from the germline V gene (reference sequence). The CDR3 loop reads CASSQDLSLGQETQYF. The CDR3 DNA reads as TGTGCCAGCAGCCAAGATCTTAGCTTGGGCCAAGAGACCCAGTACTTC.

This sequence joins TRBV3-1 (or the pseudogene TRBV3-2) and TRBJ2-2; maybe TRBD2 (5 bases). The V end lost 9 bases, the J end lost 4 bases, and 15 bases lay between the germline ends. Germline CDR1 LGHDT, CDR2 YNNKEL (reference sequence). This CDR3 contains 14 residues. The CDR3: CASSPYSATGELFF. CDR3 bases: TGTGCCAGTTCCCCCTATAGCGCCACCGGGGAGCTGTTTTTT.

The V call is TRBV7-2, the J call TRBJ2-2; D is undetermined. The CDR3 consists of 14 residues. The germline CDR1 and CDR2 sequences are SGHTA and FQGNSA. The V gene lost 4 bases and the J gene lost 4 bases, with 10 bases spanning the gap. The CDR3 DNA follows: TGTGCCAGCAGCTCCCGGACGGTCACCGGGGAGCTGTTTTTT. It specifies CASSSRTVTGELFF. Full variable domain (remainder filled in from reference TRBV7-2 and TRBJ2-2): GAGVSQSPSNKVTEKGKDVELRCDPISGHTALYWYRQSLGQGLEFLIYFQGNSAPDKSGLPSDRFSAERTGGSVSTLTIQRTQQEDSAVYLCASSSRTVTGELFFGEGSRLTVL.

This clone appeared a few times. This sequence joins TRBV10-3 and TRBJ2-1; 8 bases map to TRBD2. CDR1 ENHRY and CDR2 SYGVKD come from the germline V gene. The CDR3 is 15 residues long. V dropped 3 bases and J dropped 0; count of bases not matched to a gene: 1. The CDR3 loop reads CAISDSGGSYNEQFF. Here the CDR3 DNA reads TGTGCCATCAGTGACAGCGGGGGCTCCTACAATGAGCAGTTCTTC.

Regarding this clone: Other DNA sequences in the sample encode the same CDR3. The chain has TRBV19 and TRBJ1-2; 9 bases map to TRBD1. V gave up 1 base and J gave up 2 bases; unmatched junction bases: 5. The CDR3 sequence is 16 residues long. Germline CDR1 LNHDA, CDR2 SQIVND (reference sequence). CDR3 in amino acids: CASSIAGQGSNYGYTF. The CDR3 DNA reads TGTGCCAGTAGTATAGCGGGACAGGGCTCGAACTATGGCTACACCTTC.

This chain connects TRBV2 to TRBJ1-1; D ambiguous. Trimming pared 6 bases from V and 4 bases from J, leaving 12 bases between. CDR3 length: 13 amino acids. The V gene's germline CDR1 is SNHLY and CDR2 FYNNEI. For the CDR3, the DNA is TGTGCCAGCAGCGCCGATAGCGGCACTGAAGCTTTCTTT. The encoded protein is CASSADSGTEAFF.

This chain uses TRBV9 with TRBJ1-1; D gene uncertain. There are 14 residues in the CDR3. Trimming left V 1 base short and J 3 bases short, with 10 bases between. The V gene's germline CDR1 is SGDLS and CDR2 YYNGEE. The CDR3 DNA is TGTGCCAGCAGCGTACGCTCGGTGGACACTGAAGCTTTCTTT. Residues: CASSVRSVDTEAFF. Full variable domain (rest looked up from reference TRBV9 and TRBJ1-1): DSGVTQTPKHLITATGQRVTLRCSPRSGDLSVYWYQQSLDQGLQFLIQYYNGEERAKGNILERFSAQQFPDLHSELNLSSLELGDSALYFCASSVRSVDTEAFFGQGTRLTVV.

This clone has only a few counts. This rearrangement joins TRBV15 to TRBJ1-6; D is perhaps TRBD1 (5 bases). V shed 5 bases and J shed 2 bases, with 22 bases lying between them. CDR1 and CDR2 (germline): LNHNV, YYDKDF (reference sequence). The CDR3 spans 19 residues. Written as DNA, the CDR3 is TGTGCCACCAGCGGACGTGATCCGGGGCTTGGGCCCTATAATTCACCCCTCCACTTT. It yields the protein CATSGRDPGLGPYNSPLHF. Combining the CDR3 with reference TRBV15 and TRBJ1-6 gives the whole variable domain DAMVIQNPRYQVTQFGKPVTLSCSQTLNHNVMYWYQQKSSQAPKLLFHYYDKDFNNEADTPDNFQSRRPNTSFCFLDIRSPGLGDTAMYLCATSGRDPGLGPYNSPLHFGNGTRLTVT.

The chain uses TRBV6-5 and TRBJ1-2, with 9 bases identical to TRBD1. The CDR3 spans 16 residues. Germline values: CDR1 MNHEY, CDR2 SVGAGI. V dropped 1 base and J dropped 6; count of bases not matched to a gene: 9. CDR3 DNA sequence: TGTGCCAGCAGTTACTTCTATACAGGGGGCGCCGATGGCTACACCTTC. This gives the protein CASSYFYTGGADGYTF.

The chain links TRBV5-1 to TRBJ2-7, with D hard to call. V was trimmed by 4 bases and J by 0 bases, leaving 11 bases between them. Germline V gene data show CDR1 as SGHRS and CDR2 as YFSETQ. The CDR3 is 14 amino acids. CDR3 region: CASSPDGSSYEQYF. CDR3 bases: TGCGCCAGCAGCCCGGACGGAAGCTCCTACGAGCAGTACTTC.

The CDR3 DNA is TGTGCCAGCAGTCCCCCCGGCCTCGAGACCCAGTACTTC. It translates to CASSPPGLETQYF. The chain employs TRBV6-5 and TRBJ2-5; D uncertain. V gave up 5 bases and J gave up 5 bases, with 12 bases separating them. CDR1 and CDR2 from the germline V gene are MNHEY and SVGAGI. The CDR3 runs to 13 residues.

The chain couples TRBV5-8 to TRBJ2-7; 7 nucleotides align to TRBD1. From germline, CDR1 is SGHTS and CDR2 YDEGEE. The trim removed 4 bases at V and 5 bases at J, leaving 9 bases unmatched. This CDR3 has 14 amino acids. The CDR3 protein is CASSMYRGFDEQYF. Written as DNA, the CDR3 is TGTGCCAGCAGCATGTACAGGGGTTTCGACGAGCAGTACTTC. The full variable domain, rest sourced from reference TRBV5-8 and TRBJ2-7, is EAGVTQSPTHLIKTRGQQATLRCSPISGHTSVYWYQQALGLGLQFLLWYDEGEERNRGNFPPRFSGRQFPNYSSELNVNALELEDSALYLCASSMYRGFDEQYFGPGTRLTVT.